This T cell receptor beta chain was found in a study of blood T cells in healthy people across ages. CDR3 length equals 16 residues. Germline assignment: CDR1 ENHRY and CDR2 SYGVKD. With V trimmed by 2 bases and J by 0 bases, 4 bases remained unmatched. Combining a sample-barcoded 5' primer with a J-beta primer mix, a second PCR ran for about 7 to 12 cycles. Via MiXCR, TCRdb re-called the 5' RACE reads, giving one row per CDR3 protein. The sample lists approximately 700,000 distinct CDR3 sequences; about a third were seen once. The amount of total RNA extracted per sample was at least 5 micrograms. The rearrangement joins TRBV10-3 to TRBJ2-1, with 7 bases identical to TRBD1. Sequenced input: blood. This clonotype was obtained from a woman of 80 years or more in good health. This CDR3 is CAISENAGGSYNEQFF. The CDR3 DNA is TGTGCCATCAGTGAGAACGCAGGGGGCTCCTACAATGAGCAGTTCTTC.